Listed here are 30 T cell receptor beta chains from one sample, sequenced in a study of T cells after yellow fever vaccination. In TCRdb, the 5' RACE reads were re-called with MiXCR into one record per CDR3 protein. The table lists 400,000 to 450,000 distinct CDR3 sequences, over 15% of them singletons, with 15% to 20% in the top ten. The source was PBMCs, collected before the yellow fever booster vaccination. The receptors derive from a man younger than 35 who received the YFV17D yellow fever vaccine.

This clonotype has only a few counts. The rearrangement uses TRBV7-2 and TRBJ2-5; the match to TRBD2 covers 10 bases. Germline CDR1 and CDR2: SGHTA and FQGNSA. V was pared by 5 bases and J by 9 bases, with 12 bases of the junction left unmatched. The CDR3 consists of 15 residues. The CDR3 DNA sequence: TGTGCCAGCAGCCCTAGCGGGGGCCCCGTCGGCTCCCAGTACTTC. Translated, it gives CASSPSGGPVGSQYF.

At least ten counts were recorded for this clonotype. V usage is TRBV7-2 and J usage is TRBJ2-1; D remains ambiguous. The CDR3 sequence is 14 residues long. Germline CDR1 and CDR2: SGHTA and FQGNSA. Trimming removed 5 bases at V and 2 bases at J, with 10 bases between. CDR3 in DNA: TGTGCCAGCAGCACACCACGACCCTACAATGAGCAGTTCTTC. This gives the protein CASSTPRPYNEQFF. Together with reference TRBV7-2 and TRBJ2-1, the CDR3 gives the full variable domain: GAGVSQSPSNKVTEKGKDVELRCDPISGHTALYWYRQSLGQGLEFLIYFQGNSAPDKSGLPSDRFSAERTGGSVSTLTIQRTQQEDSAVYLCASSTPRPYNEQFFGPGTRLTVL.

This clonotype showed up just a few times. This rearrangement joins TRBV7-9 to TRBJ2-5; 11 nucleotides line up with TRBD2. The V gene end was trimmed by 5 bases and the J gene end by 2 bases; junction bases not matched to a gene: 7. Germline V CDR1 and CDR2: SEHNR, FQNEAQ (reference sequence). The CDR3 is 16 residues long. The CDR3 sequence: CASSASLAGGQETQYF. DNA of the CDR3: TGTGCCAGCAGCGCCTCCCTAGCGGGGGGTCAAGAGACCCAGTACTTC. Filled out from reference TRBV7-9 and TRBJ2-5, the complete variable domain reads DTGVSQNPRHKITKRGQNVTFRCDPISEHNRLYWYRQTLGQGPEFLTYFQNEAQLEKSRLLSDRFSAERPKGSFSTLEIQRTEQGDSAMYLCASSASLAGGQETQYFGPGTRLLVL.

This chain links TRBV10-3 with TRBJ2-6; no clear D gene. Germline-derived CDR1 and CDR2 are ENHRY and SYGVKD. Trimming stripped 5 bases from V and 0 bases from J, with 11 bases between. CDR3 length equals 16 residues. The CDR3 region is CAISPDPSSGANVLTF. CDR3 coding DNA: TGTGCCATCAGTCCGGACCCGAGCTCTGGGGCCAACGTCCTGACTTTC.

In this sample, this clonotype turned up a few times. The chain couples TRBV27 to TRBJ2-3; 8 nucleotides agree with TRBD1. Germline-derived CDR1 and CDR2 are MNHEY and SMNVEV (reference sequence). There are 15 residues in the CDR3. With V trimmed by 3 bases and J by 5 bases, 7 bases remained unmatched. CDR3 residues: CASSFRQGRLDTQYF. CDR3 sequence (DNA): TGTGCCAGCAGTTTTCGACAGGGGAGGTTAGATACGCAGTATTTT.

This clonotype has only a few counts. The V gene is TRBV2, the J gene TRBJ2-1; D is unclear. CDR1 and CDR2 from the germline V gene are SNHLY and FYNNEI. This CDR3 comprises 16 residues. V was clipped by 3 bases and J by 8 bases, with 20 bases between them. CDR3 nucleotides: TGTGCCAGCAGTGATAGGAGACTGAGTACCCAAGATGAGCAGTTCTTC. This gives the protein CASSDRRLSTQDEQFF. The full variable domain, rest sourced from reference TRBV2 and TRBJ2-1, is EPEVTQTPSHQVTQMGQEVILRCVPISNHLYFYWYRQILGQKVEFLVSFYNNEISEKSEIFDDQFSVERPDGSNFTLKIRSTKLEDSAMYFCASSDRRLSTQDEQFFGPGTRLTVL.

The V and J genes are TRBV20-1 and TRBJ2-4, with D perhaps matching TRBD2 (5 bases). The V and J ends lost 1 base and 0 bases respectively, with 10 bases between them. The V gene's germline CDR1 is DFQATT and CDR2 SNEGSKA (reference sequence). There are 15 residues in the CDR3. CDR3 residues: CSARGRILAKNIQYF. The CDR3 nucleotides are TGCAGTGCTAGAGGGAGGATACTAGCCAAAAACATTCAGTACTTC.

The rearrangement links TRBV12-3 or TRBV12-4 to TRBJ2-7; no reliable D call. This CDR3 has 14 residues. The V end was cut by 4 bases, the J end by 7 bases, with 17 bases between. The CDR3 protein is CASSSGMGAFEQYV. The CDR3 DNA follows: TGTGCCAGCAGTTCTGGGATGGGTGCTTTTGAGCAGTACGTC.

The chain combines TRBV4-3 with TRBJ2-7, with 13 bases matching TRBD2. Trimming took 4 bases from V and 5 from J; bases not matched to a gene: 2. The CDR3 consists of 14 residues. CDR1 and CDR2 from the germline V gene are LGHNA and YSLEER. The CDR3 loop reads CASSRGLAGDEQYF. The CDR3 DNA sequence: TGCGCCAGCAGCCGAGGACTAGCGGGGGACGAGCAGTACTTC.

The CDR3 nucleotides are TGTGCCAGCAGTTACCTGGACGGGTCTGAGCAGTACTTC. Residues: CASSYLDGSEQYF. The rearrangement uses TRBV6-5 and TRBJ2-7; D gene uncertain. The CDR3 covers 13 residues. Germline lookup yields CDR1 MNHEY and CDR2 SVGAGI. V was clipped by 2 bases and J by 7 bases, with 12 bases between them.

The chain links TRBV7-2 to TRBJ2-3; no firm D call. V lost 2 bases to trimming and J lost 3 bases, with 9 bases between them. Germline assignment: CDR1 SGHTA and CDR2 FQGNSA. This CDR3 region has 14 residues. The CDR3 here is CASSLKTSTDTQYF. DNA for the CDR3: TGTGCCAGCAGCTTAAAAACAAGTACAGATACGCAGTATTTT.

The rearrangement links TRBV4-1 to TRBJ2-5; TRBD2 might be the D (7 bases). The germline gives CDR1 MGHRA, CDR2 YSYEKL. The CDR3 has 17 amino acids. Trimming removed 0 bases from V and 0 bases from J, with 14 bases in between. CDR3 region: CASSQDGGATYQETQYF. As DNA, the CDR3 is TGCGCCAGCAGCCAAGATGGGGGGGCCACGTACCAAGAGACCCAGTACTTC.

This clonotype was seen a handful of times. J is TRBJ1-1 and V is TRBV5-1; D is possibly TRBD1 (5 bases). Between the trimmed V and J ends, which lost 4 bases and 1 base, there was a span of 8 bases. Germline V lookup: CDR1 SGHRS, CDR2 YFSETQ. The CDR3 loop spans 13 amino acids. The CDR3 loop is CASSDTGNTEAFF. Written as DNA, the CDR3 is TGCGCCAGCAGCGATACAGGGAACACTGAAGCTTTCTTT.

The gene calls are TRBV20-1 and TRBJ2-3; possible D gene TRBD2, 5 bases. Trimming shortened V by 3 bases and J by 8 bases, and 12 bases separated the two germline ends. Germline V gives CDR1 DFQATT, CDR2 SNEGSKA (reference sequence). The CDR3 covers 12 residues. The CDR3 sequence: CSARAYAGTQYF. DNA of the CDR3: TGCAGTGCTAGGGCTTATGCGGGTACGCAGTATTTT.

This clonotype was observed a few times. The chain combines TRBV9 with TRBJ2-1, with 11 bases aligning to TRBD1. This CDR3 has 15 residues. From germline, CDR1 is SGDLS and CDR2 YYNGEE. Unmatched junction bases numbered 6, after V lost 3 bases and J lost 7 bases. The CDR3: CASSAPGQGENEQFF. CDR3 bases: TGTGCCAGCAGCGCTCCGGGACAGGGGGAAAATGAGCAGTTCTTC.

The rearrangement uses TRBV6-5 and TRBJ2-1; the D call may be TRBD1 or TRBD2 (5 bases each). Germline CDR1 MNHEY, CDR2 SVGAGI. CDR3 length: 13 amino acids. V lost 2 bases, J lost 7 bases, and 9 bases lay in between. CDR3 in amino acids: CASSYGGENEQFF. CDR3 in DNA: TGTGCCAGCAGTTACGGGGGAGAGAATGAGCAGTTCTTC.

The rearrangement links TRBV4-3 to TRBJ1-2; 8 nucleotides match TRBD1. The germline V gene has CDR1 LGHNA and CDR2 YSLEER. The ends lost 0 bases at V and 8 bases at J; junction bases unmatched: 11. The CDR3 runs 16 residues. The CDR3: CASSQDLGARGPGYTF. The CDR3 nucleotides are TGCGCCAGCAGCCAAGATCTGGGGGCCAGGGGGCCAGGCTACACCTTC.

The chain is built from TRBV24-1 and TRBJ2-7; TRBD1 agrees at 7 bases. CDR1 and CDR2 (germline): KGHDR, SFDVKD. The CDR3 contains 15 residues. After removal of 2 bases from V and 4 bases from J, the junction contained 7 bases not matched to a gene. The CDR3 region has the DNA TGTGCCACCAGTGATTACCGGGACAGTTCGTACGAGCAGTACTTC. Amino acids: CATSDYRDSSYEQYF.

The CDR3 DNA sequence: TGCAGTGCCCCTCTCCCCCGGGAGGGTGGCTACACCTTC. Translated, it gives CSAPLPREGGYTF. The chain couples TRBV20-1 to TRBJ1-2; no reliable D call. The germline V and J ends were trimmed by 6 bases and 7 bases, with 18 bases remaining between them. The CDR3 has 13 amino acids. Germline CDR1 reads DFQATT; CDR2 reads SNEGSKA (reference sequence).

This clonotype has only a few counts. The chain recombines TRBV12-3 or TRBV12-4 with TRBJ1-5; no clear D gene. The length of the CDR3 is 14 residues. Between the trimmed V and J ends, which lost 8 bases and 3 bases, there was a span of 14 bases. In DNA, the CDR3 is TGTGCCAGCCGCCGAGGGCGGAACAATCAGCCCCAGCATTTT. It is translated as CASRRGRNNQPQHF.

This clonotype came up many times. CDR3 in amino acids: CSARDLAGSYEQYV. The CDR3 region has the DNA TGCAGTGCTAGAGATTTGGCAGGCTCCTACGAGCAGTACGTC. The chain recombines TRBV20-1 with TRBJ2-7, with D unresolved. Germline CDR1 and CDR2: DFQATT and SNEGSKA (reference sequence). Trimming shortened V by 0 bases and J by 0 bases, and 9 bases separated the two germline ends. The CDR3 runs 14 residues.

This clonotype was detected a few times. CDR3 nucleotides: TGTGCCAGTACTACCGGGGGAAGCTCCTACAATGAGCAGTTCTTC. Residues: CASTTGGSSYNEQFF. V gene TRBV19 combines with J gene TRBJ2-1; D possibly corresponds to TRBD2 (6 bases). CDR3 length equals 15 residues. In germline, CDR1 is LNHDA, CDR2 SQIVND (reference sequence). Trimming left V 7 bases short and J 0 bases short, with 13 bases between.

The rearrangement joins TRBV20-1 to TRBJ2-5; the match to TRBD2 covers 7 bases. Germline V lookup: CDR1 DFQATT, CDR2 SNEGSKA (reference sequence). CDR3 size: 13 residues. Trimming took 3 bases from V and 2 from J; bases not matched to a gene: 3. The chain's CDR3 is CSARSGAQETQYF. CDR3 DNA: TGCAGTGCTAGGAGCGGGGCACAAGAGACCCAGTACTTC.

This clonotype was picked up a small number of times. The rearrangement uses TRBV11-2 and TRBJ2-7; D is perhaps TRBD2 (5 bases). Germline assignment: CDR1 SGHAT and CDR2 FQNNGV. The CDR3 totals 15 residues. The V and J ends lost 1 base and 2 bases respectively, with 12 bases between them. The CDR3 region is CASSLVSGSAYEQYV. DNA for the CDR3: TGTGCCAGCAGCTTAGTCTCGGGATCGGCCTACGAGCAGTACGTC.

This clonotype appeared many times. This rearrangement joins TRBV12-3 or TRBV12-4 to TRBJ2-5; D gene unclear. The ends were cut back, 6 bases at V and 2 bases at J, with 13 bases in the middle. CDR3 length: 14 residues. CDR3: CASRTTSRQETQYF. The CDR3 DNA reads TGTGCCAGCAGGACGACATCCCGACAAGAGACCCAGTACTTC.

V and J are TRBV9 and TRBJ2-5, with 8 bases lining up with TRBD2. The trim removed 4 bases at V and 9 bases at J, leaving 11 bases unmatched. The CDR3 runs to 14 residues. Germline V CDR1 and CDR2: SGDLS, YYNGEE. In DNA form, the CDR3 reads TGTGCCAGCAGCTCGAGCGGGGGTTTGGGGGCCCAGTACTTC. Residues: CASSSSGGLGAQYF. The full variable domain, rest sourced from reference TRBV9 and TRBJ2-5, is DSGVTQTPKHLITATGQRVTLRCSPRSGDLSVYWYQQSLDQGLQFLIQYYNGEERAKGNILERFSAQQFPDLHSELNLSSLELGDSALYFCASSSSGGLGAQYFGPGTRLLVL.

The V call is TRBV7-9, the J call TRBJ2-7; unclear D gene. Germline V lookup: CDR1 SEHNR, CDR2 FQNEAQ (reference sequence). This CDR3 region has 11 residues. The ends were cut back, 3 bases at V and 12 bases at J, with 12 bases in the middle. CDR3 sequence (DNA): TGTGCCAGCAGCTTGGGCCGGGTGCGGTACTTC. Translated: CASSLGRVRYF.

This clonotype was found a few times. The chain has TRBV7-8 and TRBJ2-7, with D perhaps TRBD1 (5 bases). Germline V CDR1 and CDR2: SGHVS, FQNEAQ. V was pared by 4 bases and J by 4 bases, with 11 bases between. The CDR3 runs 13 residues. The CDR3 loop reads CASSYLTAYEQYF. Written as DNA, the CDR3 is TGTGCCAGCAGCTACTTGACAGCTTACGAGCAGTACTTC.

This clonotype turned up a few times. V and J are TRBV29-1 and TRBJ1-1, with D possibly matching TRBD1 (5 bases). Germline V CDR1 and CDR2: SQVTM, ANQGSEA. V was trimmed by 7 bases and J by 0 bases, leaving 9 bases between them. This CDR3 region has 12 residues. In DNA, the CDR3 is TGCAGCGAGGGGACGGTGAACACTGAAGCTTTCTTT. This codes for CSEGTVNTEAFF.

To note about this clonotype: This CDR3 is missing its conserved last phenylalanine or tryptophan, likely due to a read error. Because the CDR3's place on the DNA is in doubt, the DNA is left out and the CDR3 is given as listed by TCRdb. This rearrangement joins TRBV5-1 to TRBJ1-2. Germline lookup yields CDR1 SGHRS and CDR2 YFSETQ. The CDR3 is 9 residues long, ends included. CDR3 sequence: CASSLIGSI.